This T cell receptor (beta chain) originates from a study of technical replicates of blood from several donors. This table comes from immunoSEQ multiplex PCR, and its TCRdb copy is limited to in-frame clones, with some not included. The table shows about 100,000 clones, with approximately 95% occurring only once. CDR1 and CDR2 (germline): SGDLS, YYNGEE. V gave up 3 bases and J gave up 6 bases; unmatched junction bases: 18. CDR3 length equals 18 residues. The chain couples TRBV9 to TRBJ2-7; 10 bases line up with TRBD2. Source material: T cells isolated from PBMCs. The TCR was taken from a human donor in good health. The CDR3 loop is CASSGGLSSGSRGLEQYF. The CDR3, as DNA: TGTGCCAGCAGCGGTGGGCTGTCTAGCGGGAGTAGGGGCCTCGAGCAGTACTTC.